This TCR beta chain came from a study of cytomegalovirus exposure and HLA in healthy donors. General study points: Within a later analysis, the majority of CMV-associated TCR beta chains appeared HLA-restricted. Presence/absence analysis assumed near-uniform sequencing depth across donors.

Regarding this clone: Its antigen is currently unknown.

There are 15 residues in the CDR3. V was clipped by 4 bases and J by 5 bases; unmatched bases: 10. Germline lookup yields CDR1 SQVTM and CDR2 ANQGSEA. The PCR ran on 60 Vbeta and 13 Jbeta primers. Only in-frame clones appear in the TCRdb table, and some are missing; sequencing was by immunoSEQ multiplex PCR. The table shows about 190,000 clones, with almost 80% occurring only once. The rearrangement uses TRBV29-1 and TRBJ1-1; 10 bases map to TRBD1. The specimen was PBMCs. The clonotype originates from a young woman in good health and CMV-seronegative. The chain's CDR3 is CSVAWDRGRRTEAFF. CDR3 bases: TGCAGCGTTGCCTGGGACAGGGGTCGGAGGACTGAAGCTTTCTTT. The whole variable domain, filled in from reference TRBV29-1 and TRBJ1-1, reads SAVISQKPSRDICQRGTSLTIQCQVDSQVTMMFWYRQQPGQSLTLIATANQGSEATYESGFVIDKFPISRPNLTFSTLTVSNMSPEDSSIYLCSVAWDRGRRTEAFFGQGTRLTVV.